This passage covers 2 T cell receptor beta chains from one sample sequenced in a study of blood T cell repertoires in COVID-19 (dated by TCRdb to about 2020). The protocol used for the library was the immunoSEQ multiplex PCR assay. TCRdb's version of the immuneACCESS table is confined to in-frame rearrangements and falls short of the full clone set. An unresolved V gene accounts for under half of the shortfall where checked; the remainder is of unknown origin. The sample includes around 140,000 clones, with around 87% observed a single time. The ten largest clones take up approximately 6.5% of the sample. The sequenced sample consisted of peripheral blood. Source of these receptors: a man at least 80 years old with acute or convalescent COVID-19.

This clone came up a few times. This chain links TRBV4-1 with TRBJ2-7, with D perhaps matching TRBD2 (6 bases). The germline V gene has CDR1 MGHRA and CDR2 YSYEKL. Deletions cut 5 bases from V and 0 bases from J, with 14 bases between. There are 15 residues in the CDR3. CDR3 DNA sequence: TGCGCCAGCAGCGGCGGCTTCGGGGGCTCCTACGAGCAGTACTTC. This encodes CASSGGFGGSYEQYF.

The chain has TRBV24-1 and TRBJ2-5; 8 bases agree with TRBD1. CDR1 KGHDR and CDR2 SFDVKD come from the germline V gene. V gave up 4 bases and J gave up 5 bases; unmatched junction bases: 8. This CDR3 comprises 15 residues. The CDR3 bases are TGTGCCACCAGTGACACACAGGACAGGGCTGAGACCCAGTACTTC. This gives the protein CATSDTQDRAETQYF.